The rows below give T cell receptor beta chains drawn from one sample of a study of CD8 T cells in ankylosing spondylitis. TCRdb re-analysed the 5' RACE reads in MiXCR, keeping a single row per CDR3 protein. The sample records 350,000 or so distinct CDR3 sequences, approximately 15% being singletons. The specimen was blood, either unsorted or a sorted T cell fraction (not recorded which). These receptors all stem from a male donor with ankylosing spondylitis or in good health (not recorded which). The CDR3 runs from the conserved cysteine through the conserved F or W. D genes are given only for firm matches. Not all rows give a size; the values are once, few, many and, for expanded clones, a class.

NA | TRBJ2-3 | few | TRBV20-1 | 15 | TGCAGTGCTAGTGCGGGACAGAAAAATACAGATACGCAGTATTTT | CSASAGQKNTDTQYF
NA | TRBJ2-7 | few | TRBV7-2 | 13 | TGTGCCAGCAGCTTAGGGCGCCAATTCGAGCAGTACTTC | CASSLGRQFEQYF
NA | TRBJ1-1 | many | TRBV30 | 14 | TGTGCCTGGCTTCGGGACCGGAGGGCCACTGAAGCTTTCTTT | CAWLRDRRATEAFF
TRBD1 | TRBJ1-5 | NA | TRBV20-1 | 15 | TGCAGTACCTCACCTGCGACAGGGACGAATCAGCCCCAGCATTTT | CSTSPATGTNQPQHF
TRBD2 | TRBJ2-1 | many | TRBV5-1 | 14 | TGCGCCAGCAGCTCAGCGGGAGTATACAATGAGCAGTTCTTC | CASSSAGVYNEQFF
NA | TRBJ2-4 | NA | TRBV9 | 16 | TGTGCCAGCAGCGTAACAGGAACTACGGCCAAAAACATTCAGTACTTC | CASSVTGTTAKNIQYF
NA | TRBJ1-1 | few | TRBV5-1 | 12 | TGCGCCAGCAGCGTCCAACAGGGTGAAGCTTTCTTT | CASSVQQGEAFF
TRBD1 | TRBJ2-7 | few | TRBV20-1 | 16 | TGCAGTGCTAGAGATGGGCACAGGGGCCTCTCCTACGAGCAGTACTTC | CSARDGHRGLSYEQYF
NA | TRBJ2-7 | few | TRBV3-1 | 12 | TGTGCCAGCGGGGACCGGACAACTAATCGCTACTTC | CASGDRTTNRYF
NA | TRBJ1-1 | NA | TRBV12-3/TRBV12-4 | 14 | TGTGCCAGCATTGAGAGGGAGAGGGGAACTGAAGCTTTCTTT | CASIERERGTEAFF
NA | TRBJ2-3 | many | TRBV5-1 | 12 | TGCGCCAGCAGCTTCGACGCAGATACGCAGTATTTT | CASSFDADTQYF
NA | TRBJ2-7 | many | TRBV20-1 | 11 | TGCAGTGCCCCCCGCGGCTACGAGCAGTACTTC | CSAPRGYEQYF
NA | TRBJ2-1 | many | TRBV11-1 | 14 | TGTGCCAGCATGAAGGACAGCTCCTACAATGAGCAGTTCTTC | CASMKDSSYNEQFF
NA | TRBJ1-1 | few | TRBV2 | 13 | TGTGCCAGCAGTGACGAAGCATACACTGAAGCTTTCTTT | CASSDEAYTEAFF
NA | TRBJ2-2 | NA | TRBV24-1 | 14 | TGTGCCACCAGTACAAGTTCCTCCCCCGGGGAGCTGTTTTTT | CATSTSSSPGELFF
NA | TRBJ1-1 | NA | TRBV12-3/TRBV12-4 | 11 | TGTGCCAGCAACCTTAACACTGAAGCTTTCTTT | CASNLNTEAFF
TRBD1 | TRBJ2-1 | few | TRBV11-2 | 15 | TGTGCCAGCAGCTCGGGACAGGGGGGCCACAATGAGCAGTTCTTC | CASSSGQGGHNEQFF
NA | TRBJ2-7 | few | TRBV29-1 | 11 | TGCAGCGTAGCGTGGAGCTACGAGCAGTACTTC | CSVAWSYEQYF
NA | TRBJ1-1 | few | TRBV5-1 | 15 | TGCGCCAGCAGCTTGACTCCGGGGTACAACACTGAAGCTTTCTTT | CASSLTPGYNTEAFF
NA | TRBJ2-7 | NA | TRBV27 | 13 | TGTGCCAGCAGTTCTAGCGCACCCTACGAGCAGTACTTC | CASSSSAPYEQYF
NA | TRBJ2-2 | many | TRBV29-1 | 18 | TGCAGCGTTGAAGATCTAGTCTCAAGGGAATCCAACACCGGGGAGCTGTTTTTT | CSVEDLVSRESNTGELFF
TRBD2 | TRBJ2-7 | NA | TRBV30 | 15 | TGTGCCTGGAGTTCCGGACTAGCGGAGAATTACGAGCAGTACTTC | CAWSSGLAENYEQYF
TRBD2 | TRBJ2-7 | few | TRBV27 | 18 | TGTGCCAGCAGTTGGAGGACTAGCGGGGTCTTGAGCTCCTACGAGCAGTACTTC | CASSWRTSGVLSSYEQYF
NA | TRBJ2-3 | NA | TRBV11-3 | 15 | TGTGCCAGCAGCTTAGATTGGGACCCGCAAAATACGCAGTATTTT | CASSLDWDPQNTQYF
TRBD1 | TRBJ2-1 | NA | TRBV12-5 | 13 | TGTGCTAGTATCGGGACAGGGTTTAATGAGCAGTTCTTC | CASIGTGFNEQFF
TRBD1 | TRBJ1-5 | few | TRBV5-1 | 15 | TGCGCCAGCAGCTTGGCGGGACAGGGGGCTCAGCCCCAGCATTTT | CASSLAGQGAQPQHF
NA | TRBJ2-7 | NA | TRBV12-3/TRBV12-4 | 15 | TGTGCCAGCAGTCCAGGACTCCCGGGGGTCTACGAGCAGTACTTC | CASSPGLPGVYEQYF
NA | TRBJ2-1 | many | TRBV19 | 15 | TGTGCCAGTAGTATGCGGTCTGCATGGTACAATGAGCAGTTCTTC | CASSMRSAWYNEQFF
TRBD1 | TRBJ2-1 | NA | TRBV5-1 | 13 | TGCGCCAGCAGCTTACAGGGGAACAATGAGCAGTTCTTC | CASSLQGNNEQFF